A single sample is the source of the 27 T cell receptor beta chains below, sequenced in a study of Ad26.COV2.S vaccination and SARS-CoV-2 variants. Repertoires were generated with immunoSEQ multiplex PCR, while TCRdb's copy carries only in-frame clones and drops some. The sample consists of roughly 390,000 clones, about 85% of them appearing once. Treatment in this sample: around 19 received Ad26.COV2.S at low or high dose, single or two shots; about 5 received placebo; per-sample allocation not given. Sampling occurred on day 63 after the first vaccine or placebo injection. The material sequenced was peripheral blood, taken in a trial of Ad26.COV2.S vaccine versus placebo. The receptors shown here come from a person aged 18-60 years who received the Ad26.COV2.S COVID-19 vaccine or a placebo.

This chain uses TRBV11-2 with TRBJ2-1; D is ambiguous. Trimming stripped 0 bases from V and 6 bases from J, with 9 bases between. CDR1 and CDR2 from the germline V gene are SGHAT and FQNNGV. This CDR3 region has 14 residues. In nucleotides, the CDR3 is TGTGCCAGCAGCTTAGAGAGGCAGAGCAATGAGCAGTTCTTC. Protein sequence: CASSLERQSNEQFF.

The chain joins TRBV7-6 to TRBJ2-3, with 9 nucleotides matching TRBD2. J lost 2 bases, V lost 2 bases, and 8 bases had no gene match. This CDR3 contains 17 residues. Germline CDR1 and CDR2: SGHVS and FNYEAQ. Here the CDR3 reads CASSLRAGGQNTDTQYF. The CDR3 nucleotides are TGTGCCAGCAGCTTAAGGGCGGGGGGGCAAAACACAGATACGCAGTATTTT.

This chain joins TRBV5-6 and TRBJ2-3; 8 bases match TRBD2. The CDR3 extends over 16 amino acids. V lost 4 bases and J lost 3; bases outside the gene matches: 10. Germline-derived CDR1 and CDR2 are SGHDT and YYEEEE. DNA for the CDR3: TGTGCCAGCAGCGACTTAGGTAGCGGGGTGACAGATACGCAGTATTTT. Its translation: CASSDLGSGVTDTQYF.

V gene TRBV6-5 combines with J gene TRBJ1-2; 8 bases fit TRBD1. V lost 7 bases and J lost 8; bases outside the gene matches: 15. The CDR3 totals 15 residues. Per germline, CDR1 MNHEY and CDR2 SVGAGI. CDR3 sequence (DNA): TGTGCCAGCAAACCGACCGGGACAGGCCTTTTCGGCTACACCTTC. Protein sequence: CASKPTGTGLFGYTF.

The V and J genes are TRBV11-2 and TRBJ2-7; no definite D call. Germline values: CDR1 SGHAT, CDR2 FQNNGV. Trimming took 2 bases from V and 3 from J, leaving 11 bases between them. CDR3 length: 14 amino acids. CDR3 protein: CASSLNTPGYEQYF. The CDR3 DNA is TGTGCCAGCAGCTTAAATACCCCGGGCTACGAGCAGTACTTC.

The chain combines TRBV10-2 with TRBJ1-2; D is perhaps TRBD1 (6 bases). CDR1 and CDR2 from the germline V gene are WSHSY and SAAADI. The CDR3 totals 14 residues. V was cut by 2 bases and J by 3 bases, with 10 bases left in between. The DNA for the CDR3 is TGCGCCAGCAGTGAGGGCAGGGGCCACTATGGCTACACCTTC. It is translated as CASSEGRGHYGYTF.

This chain links TRBV2 with TRBJ1-5; TRBD1 agrees at 10 bases. The CDR3 covers 15 residues. J lost 0 bases, V lost 6 bases, and 2 bases had no gene match. Germline V gene data show CDR1 as SNHLY and CDR2 as FYNNEI. The CDR3 loop is CASRGTGVSNQPQHF. The CDR3 DNA is TGTGCCAGCAGGGGGACAGGGGTTAGCAATCAGCCCCAGCATTTT.

This clone occurred a few times. The chain joins TRBV7-2 to TRBJ2-3; D is unresolved. Germline V gene data show CDR1 as SGHTA and CDR2 as FQGNSA. Between the trimmed V and J ends, which lost 1 base and 2 bases, there was a span of 4 bases. The CDR3 length is 13 residues. CDR3 nucleotide sequence: TGTGCCAGCAGCTTAGAAACCACAGATACGCAGTATTTT. Amino acid sequence: CASSLETTDTQYF. The full variable domain, rest sourced from reference TRBV7-2 and TRBJ2-3, is GAGVSQSPSNKVTEKGKDVELRCDPISGHTALYWYRQSLGQGLEFLIYFQGNSAPDKSGLPSDRFSAERTGGSVSTLTIQRTQQEDSAVYLCASSLETTDTQYFGPGTRLTVL.

The chain has TRBV5-5 and TRBJ1-1; TRBD1 agrees at 8 bases. The CDR3 loop spans 14 amino acids. V was clipped by 3 bases and J by 11 bases; unmatched bases: 12. Germline CDR1 reads SGHKS; CDR2 reads YYEKEE (reference sequence). CDR3 in amino acids: CASSSGTGRLLAFF. The CDR3 nucleotides read TGTGCCAGCAGCTCTGGGACAGGACGACTATTGGCTTTCTTT.

The gene calls are TRBV3-1 (or the pseudogene TRBV3-2) and TRBJ2-4, with 8 bases that match TRBD1. The germline gives CDR1 LGHDT, CDR2 YNNKEL (reference sequence). V was clipped by 1 base and J by 0 bases; unmatched bases: 14. The CDR3 totals 20 residues. The CDR3: CASSQGTPGQVKRAKNIQYF. As DNA, the CDR3 is TGTGCCAGCAGCCAAGGCACACCGGGACAGGTAAAACGAGCCAAAAACATTCAGTACTTC.

As concerns this clone: This may come from a read error, since a much larger clone is one base off. The sample carries other DNA sequences with the same CDR3. V usage is TRBV6-5 and J usage is TRBJ1-1; D not resolved. V lost 2 bases and J 3 bases, leaving 1 base between the germline ends. The CDR3 has 11 residues. CDR1 and CDR2 from the germline V gene are MNHEY and SVGAGI. The CDR3 nucleotides are TGTGCCAGCAGTTACGACACTGAAGCTTTCTTT. Protein: CASSYDTEAFF.

This clone was recorded once. The V gene is TRBV7-6, the J gene TRBJ1-1, with D maybe TRBD1 (6 bases). The germline V gene has CDR1 SGHVS and CDR2 FNYEAQ. CDR3 size: 15 residues. V lost 1 base and J lost 0, with 9 bases in between. DNA of the CDR3: TGTGCCAGCAGCTTAGAGACAGGAATGAACACTGAAGCTTTCTTT. Its protein is CASSLETGMNTEAFF.

This clone was recorded a few times. Other nucleotide sequences in the sample specify the same CDR3. This chain uses TRBV30 with TRBJ1-2, with D perhaps matching TRBD1 (5 bases). In germline, CDR1 is GTSNPN, CDR2 SVGIG (reference sequence). CDR3 length: 14 residues. Trimming shortened V by 0 bases and J by 7 bases, and 15 bases separated the two germline ends. CDR3 sequence: CAWSVGQGLRGYTF. The CDR3 region has the DNA TGTGCCTGGAGTGTAGGCCAGGGTTTACGTGGCTACACCTTC.

This rearrangement joins TRBV10-3 to TRBJ1-3, with D unresolved. This CDR3 has 16 residues. From germline, CDR1 is ENHRY and CDR2 SYGVKD. The V end was cut by 6 bases, the J end by 0 bases, with 15 bases between. The CDR3 loop reads CAIRRGSALSGNTIYF. The CDR3 DNA reads TGTGCCATCAGGCGAGGCAGCGCGCTCTCTGGAAACACCATATATTTT.

This clone was counted only a few times. The rearrangement uses TRBV7-2 and TRBJ1-4; 7 positions match TRBD1. The CDR3 length is 14 residues. The V segment lost 3 bases and the J segment 7 bases; nucleotides outside the gene matches: 5. Germline V gene lookup returns CDR1 SGHTA and CDR2 FQGNSA. The CDR3, as DNA: TGTGCCAGCAGCTTTGAGGGGGCGCGTGAAAAACTGTTTTTT. It specifies CASSFEGAREKLFF.

The gene calls are TRBV2 and TRBJ2-1, with a tentative D call TRBD2 (6 bases). Deletions cut 5 bases from V and 5 bases from J, with 13 bases between. Germline CDR1 is SNHLY and CDR2 is FYNNEI. The CDR3 is 14 amino acids. The CDR3: CASSNGRTNNEQFF. The DNA for the CDR3 is TGTGCCAGCAGTAATGGGAGGACCAACAATGAGCAGTTCTTC.

The V gene is TRBV11-1, the J gene TRBJ2-3; 9 bases are shared with TRBD2. The length of the CDR3 is 16 residues. Per the germline V gene, CDR1 is SGHAT and CDR2 is FQDESV (reference sequence). The V segment lost 1 base and the J segment 2 bases; nucleotides outside the gene matches: 4. The CDR3: CASSLEASGNTDTQYF. The CDR3 bases are TGTGCCAGCAGCTTAGAGGCTAGCGGGAACACAGATACGCAGTATTTT.

V gene TRBV9 combines with J gene TRBJ1-4; D call uncertain. The V gene lost 0 bases and the J gene lost 0 bases, with 6 bases spanning the gap. The germline CDR1 and CDR2 sequences are SGDLS and YYNGEE. The CDR3 runs 15 residues. For the CDR3, the DNA is TGTGCCAGCAGCGTAGGAGTTGCAACTAATGAAAAACTGTTTTTT. This encodes CASSVGVATNEKLFF. The full variable domain, its missing parts supplied by reference TRBV9 and TRBJ1-4, is DSGVTQTPKHLITATGQRVTLRCSPRSGDLSVYWYQQSLDQGLQFLIQYYNGEERAKGNILERFSAQQFPDLHSELNLSSLELGDSALYFCASSVGVATNEKLFFGSGTQLSVL.

This chain links TRBV19 with TRBJ1-6, with 7 nucleotides matching TRBD1. Trimming cost V 4 bases and J 14 bases; bases outside gene matches: 8. There are 13 residues in the CDR3. Germline CDR1 LNHDA, CDR2 SQIVND (reference sequence). CDR3: CASSNTDRNSLHF. The CDR3 coding sequence is TGTGCCAGTAGTAATACGGACAGGAACTCCCTCCACTTT.

In this sample, this clone turned up once. The rearrangement uses TRBV7-9 and TRBJ1-4; D is ambiguous. V was clipped by 8 bases and J by 4 bases, with 8 bases between them. From germline, CDR1 is SEHNR and CDR2 FQNEAQ (reference sequence). The CDR3 has 12 amino acids. The CDR3 sequence is CASGRINEKLFF. The CDR3 DNA reads as TGTGCCAGCGGACGGATTAATGAAAAACTGTTTTTT.

The rearrangement joins TRBV6-5 to TRBJ2-7; D is ambiguous. V dropped 0 bases and J dropped 3 bases, with 9 bases sitting between them. Germline CDR1 reads MNHEY; CDR2 reads SVGAGI. CDR3 length: 14 amino acids. The CDR3 nucleotides are TGTGCCAGCAGTTACTCGGCGAGCCTCTACGAGCAGTACTTC. This gives the protein CASSYSASLYEQYF.

V usage is TRBV5-5 and J usage is TRBJ2-7; no reliable D call. Trimming shortened V by 4 bases and J by 5 bases, and 10 bases separated the two germline ends. Looked up from germline, CDR1 is SGHKS and CDR2 is YYEKEE (reference sequence). CDR3 length: 12 amino acids. The CDR3: CASSLRVDEQYF. CDR3 nucleotide sequence: TGTGCCAGCAGCCTTCGGGTGGACGAGCAGTACTTC.

The J gene is TRBJ1-3, the V gene TRBV3-1 (or the pseudogene TRBV3-2); TRBD1 might be the D (5 bases). Germline CDR1 and CDR2: LGHDT and YNNKEL (reference sequence). Trimming shortened V by 0 bases and J by 4 bases, and 25 bases separated the two germline ends. CDR3 length: 20 residues. CDR3 nucleotides: TGTGCCAGCAGCCAAGATATATGGGGGATAGGGACCGATGGAGGAAACACCATATATTTT. Translating it yields CASSQDIWGIGTDGGNTIYF.

The chain carries TRBV19 and TRBJ2-1, with TRBD1 identical over 9 bases. CDR3 length: 16 amino acids. The V segment lost 4 bases and the J segment 4 bases; nucleotides outside the gene matches: 8. The V gene's germline CDR1 is LNHDA and CDR2 SQIVND (reference sequence). CDR3 protein: CASSRGRGQGYNEQFF. As DNA, the CDR3 is TGTGCCAGTAGTAGGGGGAGGGGACAGGGTTACAATGAGCAGTTCTTC.

The J gene is TRBJ2-3, the V gene TRBV7-6, with 8 bases lining up with TRBD2. Germline CDR1 and CDR2: SGHVS and FNYEAQ. The length of the CDR3 is 15 residues. J lost 5 bases, V lost 5 bases, and 9 bases had no gene match. In DNA form, the CDR3 reads TGTGCCAGCAGCGATAGCGGGGCTGCGGTAGATACGCAGTATTTT. Translating it yields CASSDSGAAVDTQYF.

The V gene is TRBV5-4, the J gene TRBJ2-2, with 7 bases identical to TRBD1. CDR3 length: 15 amino acids. The ends lost 4 bases at V and 5 bases at J; junction bases unmatched: 8. Germline V gene sequence: CDR1 SGHNT, CDR2 YYREEE (reference sequence). The CDR3: CASSRDMTGTGELFF. For the CDR3, the DNA is TGTGCCAGCAGCCGCGACATGACAGGGACCGGGGAGCTGTTTTTT.

The table lists this clone with a count of one. CDR3 amino acids: CASSVPGGVHTGELFF. DNA of the CDR3: TGTGCCAGCAGCGTACCGGGAGGGGTCCACACCGGGGAGCTGTTTTTT. This chain connects TRBV9 to TRBJ2-2, with TRBD2 identical over 8 bases. The CDR3 runs 16 residues. The germline gives CDR1 SGDLS, CDR2 YYNGEE. J gave up 3 bases and V 1 base, and 5 bases lay outside the gene matches.